What follows describes a single T cell receptor (beta chain). This record comes from a study of blood T cell repertoires in COVID-19. CDR1 is KGHDR and CDR2 is SFDVKD in the germline V gene. After removal of 0 bases from V and 9 bases from J, the junction contained 4 bases not matched to a gene. The CDR3 is 15 amino acids. Clones were sequenced by immunoSEQ multiplex PCR, and TCRdb holds only the in-frame ones, with some missing. The sample yields approximately 170,000 clones, 70% to 90% seen once. The chain combines TRBV24-1 with TRBJ2-1, with TRBD2 matching 10 bases. This clonotype originated in a woman aged 80 or over with COVID-19, enrolled during active disease. Sequenced sample: peripheral blood. The chain's CDR3 is CATSDLRAGGVEQFF. The CDR3 coding sequence is TGTGCCACCAGTGATTTGAGAGCGGGAGGGGTTGAGCAGTTCTTC.